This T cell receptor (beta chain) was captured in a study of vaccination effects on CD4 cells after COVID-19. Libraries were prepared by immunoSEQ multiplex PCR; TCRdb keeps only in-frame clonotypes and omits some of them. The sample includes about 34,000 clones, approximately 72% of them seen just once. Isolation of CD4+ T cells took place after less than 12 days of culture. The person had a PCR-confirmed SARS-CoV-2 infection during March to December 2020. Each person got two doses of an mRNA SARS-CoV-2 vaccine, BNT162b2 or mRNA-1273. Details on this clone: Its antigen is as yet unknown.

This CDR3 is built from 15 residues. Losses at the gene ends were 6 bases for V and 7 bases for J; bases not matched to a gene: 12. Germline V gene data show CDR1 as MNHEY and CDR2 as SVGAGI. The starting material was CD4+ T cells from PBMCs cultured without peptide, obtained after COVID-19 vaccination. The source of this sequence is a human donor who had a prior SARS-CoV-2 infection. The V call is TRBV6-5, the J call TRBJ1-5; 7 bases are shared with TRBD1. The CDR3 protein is CASSTGAGGGQPQHF. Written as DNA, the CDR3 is TGTGCCAGCAGCACCGGCGCAGGGGGTGGGCAGCCCCAGCATTTT.